The 18 T cell receptor beta chains in this list originate from one sample, sequenced in a study of T-cell reconstitution after alpha-beta-depleted transplantation in children. A TCRbeta library incorporating unique molecular identifiers was prepared. TCRdb re-analysed the PCR reads in MiXCR, keeping a single row per CDR3 protein. The table lists 280,000 or so distinct CDR3 sequences, more than 9% of them singletons. This specimen consisted of peripheral blood, obtained 180 days after TCRalphabeta/CD19-depleted stem cell transplant. Receptors originate from a male patient aged 2 to 10 who had a stem cell transplant for chronic granulomatous disease, so the T cells may come from the graft donor.

This clonotype was detected many times. The chain joins TRBV7-3 to TRBJ2-7; tentatively, D is TRBD1 or TRBD2 (5 bases each). The V gene lost 5 bases and the J gene lost 1 base, with 9 bases spanning the gap. Germline CDR1 SGHTA, CDR2 FQGTGA. The CDR3 is 13 amino acids. Here the CDR3 reads CASSPGTSYEQYF. The CDR3 DNA is TGTGCCAGCAGCCCCGGGACGTCCTACGAGCAGTACTTC.

Notes on this clonotype: A read error may be the cause here, since a much bigger clone is one base away. CDR3 DNA: TGTGCCAGCAGTGAACTGGCTAGCAGGGACACTAGCACAGATACGCAGTATTTT. Protein product: CASSELASRDTSTDTQYF. The chain joins TRBV2 to TRBJ2-3; possible D gene TRBD1, 6 bases. Trimming pared 2 bases from V and 0 bases from J, leaving 18 bases between. Germline CDR1 reads SNHLY; CDR2 reads FYNNEI. The CDR3 runs to 18 residues.

As for this clonotype: This may be a read error, as it is one base from a much larger clone. J is TRBJ1-2 and V is TRBV5-1, with a tentative D call TRBD1 (5 bases). This CDR3 is 13 amino acids long. The V gene's germline CDR1 is SGHRS and CDR2 YFSETQ. The CDR3 loop is CASSLRGIHGYPF. For the CDR3, the DNA is TGCGCCAGCAGCTTAAGGGGAATCCACGGCTACCCCTTC.

The sample holds many counts of this clonotype. The V call is TRBV20-1, the J call TRBJ1-2; possible D gene TRBD1, 5 bases. The CDR3 sequence is 12 residues long. Looked up from germline, CDR1 is DFQATT and CDR2 is SNEGSKA (reference sequence). CDR3 protein: CSPLVRAHGYTF. The CDR3 DNA sequence: TGCTCCCCTTTGGTCAGGGCCCATGGCTACACCTTC.

This clonotype showed up many times. The V gene is TRBV12-3 or TRBV12-4, the J gene TRBJ2-6, with D possibly matching TRBD1 (5 bases). V was shortened by 2 bases and J by 3 bases, with 8 bases between the two germline ends. CDR3 length: 15 amino acids. CDR3 loop: CASSLQGFGANVLTF. DNA for the CDR3: TGTGCCAGCAGTTTACAGGGTTTTGGGGCCAACGTCCTGACTTTC.

The rearrangement joins TRBV6-1 to TRBJ2-7; 11 nucleotides align to TRBD2. The CDR3 has 14 amino acids. The V gene end was trimmed by 6 bases and the J gene end by 6 bases; junction bases not matched to a gene: 7. In germline, CDR1 is MNHNS, CDR2 SASEGT. DNA for the CDR3: TGTGCCAGCAGGCCGACTAGCGGGGAGTCCGAGCAGTACTTC. It specifies CASRPTSGESEQYF.

This clonotype was seen at least ten times. The chain is built from TRBV4-2 and TRBJ2-1, with TRBD2 identical over 9 bases. Losses at the gene ends were 0 bases for V and 7 bases for J; bases not matched to a gene: 10. Germline V lookup: CDR1 LGHNA, CDR2 YNFKEQ. CDR3 length: 17 amino acids. The CDR3 spells CASSQDLAGVFSNEQFF. CDR3 DNA: TGTGCCAGCAGCCAAGATTTAGCGGGGGTTTTCTCAAATGAGCAGTTCTTC.

This clonotype was seen ten or more times. The chain has TRBV7-2 and TRBJ2-4, with TRBD1 as a possible D gene (5 bases). V was trimmed by 5 bases and J by 5 bases, leaving 13 bases between them. Germline CDR1 SGHTA, CDR2 FQGNSA. This CDR3 has 14 residues. The CDR3 coding sequence is TGTGCCAGCAGCCCGTCTATCAGGGAAAACATTCAGTACTTC. Its protein product is CASSPSIRENIQYF.

The chain recombines TRBV7-9 with TRBJ2-1; D is possibly TRBD1 (5 bases). Germline V CDR1 and CDR2: SEHNR, FQNEAQ (reference sequence). The length of the CDR3 is 14 residues. V was clipped by 0 bases and J by 8 bases, with 11 bases between them. This chain's CDR3 is CASSLALQGYEQFF. The DNA for the CDR3 is TGTGCCAGCAGCTTAGCGCTTCAGGGCTATGAGCAGTTCTTC.

In its sample, this clonotype was seen many times. This rearrangement joins TRBV20-1 to TRBJ2-1; either TRBD1 or TRBD2 may fit D (5 bases each). V was pared by 0 bases and J by 9 bases, with 15 bases between. The CDR3 spans 14 residues. Looked up from germline, CDR1 is DFQATT and CDR2 is SNEGSKA (reference sequence). CDR3 in amino acids: CSAREEAGQSEQFF. The CDR3 DNA follows: TGCAGTGCTAGAGAGGAGGCAGGGCAGAGTGAGCAGTTCTTC.

The gene calls are TRBV7-3 and TRBJ1-5; D may be TRBD1 (6 bases). The CDR3 has 18 residues. Germline V CDR1 and CDR2: SGHTA, FQGTGA. V shed 0 bases and J shed 0 bases, with 15 bases lying between them. CDR3: CASSLTVGQSHSNQPQHF. Written as DNA, the CDR3 is TGTGCCAGCAGCTTAACGGTGGGACAAAGTCATAGCAATCAGCCCCAGCATTTT.

The table lists this clonotype with many counts. The V call is TRBV9, the J call TRBJ2-2; 9 bases match TRBD1. The germline V gene has CDR1 SGDLS and CDR2 YYNGEE. The CDR3 has 16 amino acids. V lost 0 bases and J lost 2; bases outside the gene matches: 2. The CDR3 protein is CASSVGGQGNTGELFF. CDR3 coding DNA: TGTGCCAGCAGCGTAGGGGGACAGGGCAACACCGGGGAGCTGTTTTTT.

This clonotype was seen repeatedly, ten times or more. The CDR3 DNA follows: TGTGCCACCAGCAGAGAAGGCCTAGCGGAGAGCTACGAGCAGTACTTC. This translates into CATSREGLAESYEQYF. V gene TRBV15 combines with J gene TRBJ2-7; 7 nucleotides agree with TRBD2. The germline CDR1 and CDR2 sequences are LNHNV and YYDKDF (reference sequence). V lost 0 bases, J lost 3 bases, and 8 bases stayed unmatched. There are 16 residues in the CDR3.

At least ten counts were recorded for this clonotype. The CDR3, as DNA: TGTGCCAGCAGCACCACCGGGACCCTCCCCCACAATGAGCAGTTCTTC. Encoded protein: CASSTTGTLPHNEQFF. The rearrangement joins TRBV7-2 to TRBJ2-1, with D perhaps assigned TRBD1 or TRBD2 (5 bases each). The CDR3 runs to 16 residues. Looked up from germline, CDR1 is SGHTA and CDR2 is FQGNSA. Trimming removed 5 bases from V and 5 bases from J, with 19 bases in between.

At least ten counts were recorded for this clonotype. V is TRBV24-1 and J is TRBJ2-1; D remains unclear. The CDR3 is 13 residues long. Trimming pared 3 bases from V and 4 bases from J, leaving 6 bases between. Germline CDR1 is KGHDR and CDR2 is SFDVKD. CDR3 coding DNA: TGTGCCACCAGTGATCACAAGTACAATGAGCAGTTCTTC. It encodes CATSDHKYNEQFF.

This clonotype came up many times. This chain joins TRBV20-1 and TRBJ2-1; TRBD2 matches at 7 bases. The CDR3 spans 15 residues. Germline V lookup: CDR1 DFQATT, CDR2 SNEGSKA (reference sequence). V dropped 3 bases and J dropped 6; count of bases not matched to a gene: 11. CDR3 sequence reads: CSASPGRERGNEQFF. CDR3 in DNA: TGCAGTGCTAGCCCCGGGCGGGAGCGGGGCAATGAGCAGTTCTTC.

For this clonotype: This clone may be a read error of a much larger clone one base away. The chain carries TRBV19 and TRBJ2-5, with 9 bases identical to TRBD2. The CDR3 runs 17 residues. The germline V gene has CDR1 LNHDA and CDR2 SQIVND (reference sequence). CDR3: CATSLQGPSGIQEIQYF. The DNA of the CDR3 is TGTGCCACTTCCTTACAGGGGCCTAGCGGGATCCAAGAGATCCAGTACTTC.

There are many counts of this clonotype. The chain recombines TRBV6-5 with TRBJ2-7; no definite D call. The germline V gene encodes CDR1 MNHEY and CDR2 SVGAGI. Trimming took off 2 bases at V and 0 bases at J, with 11 bases between the two ends. The length of the CDR3 is 15 residues. The CDR3 DNA reads TGTGCCAGCAGTTACAGTGGCAGCATCTCCTACGAGCAGTACTTC. It specifies CASSYSGSISYEQYF.